Following are 8 T cell receptor beta chains from one sample sequenced in a study of T cells in women clearing cervical HPV infection. Data came from immunoSEQ multiplex PCR; TCRdb stores just in-frame clones and leaves some out. This listing includes 15,000 or so clones. The material sequenced was blood buffy coat. Every receptor here comes from a woman aged 18-70 years with a cervical HPV16 infection that either progressed to CIN3+ or cleared (not recorded which).

As regards this clone: The read finishes 3 residues shy of the CDR3 end, and the germline J gene is used to complete it. This sequence joins TRBV6-1 and TRBJ1-6, with D uncertain. CDR3 length: 15 amino acids. From germline, CDR1 is MNHNS and CDR2 SASEGT. Trimming took off 3 bases at V and 4 bases at J, with 10 bases between the two ends. The sequenced part of the CDR3 DNA is TGTGCCAGCAGTGAGGTAGTAATATATAATTCACCC. Translating it yields CASSEVVIYNSP. The complete CDR3 protein is CASSEVVIYNSPLHF.

A word on this clone: From the germline J gene comes the end of the CDR3, since the read stops 3 residues before it. The chain uses TRBV11-2 and TRBJ1-1; the D gene is possibly TRBD1 (5 bases). Germline CDR1 is SGHAT and CDR2 is FQNNGV. V lost 4 bases and J lost 7, with 13 bases in between. This CDR3 comprises 13 residues. The CDR3 here is CASSSLSTGEAFF. CDR3 DNA (partial): TGTGCCAGCAGCTCACTAAGCACAGGTGAA.

CDR3: CSARAVGGGTEAFF. The CDR3 bases that were read are TGCAGTGCTAGAGCCGTAGGGGGAGGCACTGAA. This chain joins TRBV20-1 and TRBJ1-1; possibly TRBD1 for D (6 bases). The missing CDR3 end, 3 residues past where the read stops, is filled in from the germline J gene. With 1 base removed from V and 4 bases from J, the gap between germline ends came to 13 bases. Germline assignment: CDR1 DFQATT and CDR2 SNEGSKA (reference sequence). The CDR3 spans 14 residues.

As for this clone: The read is 3 residues too short to cover the CDR3 end, so that end is filled in from the germline J gene. The chain is built from TRBV20-1 and TRBJ1-5; maybe TRBD1 (6 bases). The CDR3 totals 13 residues. Looked up from germline, CDR1 is DFQATT and CDR2 is SNEGSKA (reference sequence). With 2 bases removed from V and 6 bases from J, the gap between germline ends came to 11 bases. The CDR3 sequence is CSARSAGAQPQHF. The part of the CDR3 DNA that was read is TGCAGTGCTAGATCGGCAGGGGCTCAGCCC.

Regarding this clone: The read ends 3 residues early relative to the CDR3; the germline J gene fills the gap. The chain joins TRBV18 to TRBJ2-5, with D possibly TRBD1 on 7 matching bases. This CDR3 comprises 14 residues. V was cut by 6 bases and J by 3 bases, with 14 bases left in between. Germline loops: CDR1 KGHSH, CDR2 LQKENI. CDR3 DNA, as far as it was read: TGTGCCAGCTCTCGGGGGACAGTTGAAGAGACC. Its protein product is CASSRGTVEET. The CDR3 in full is CASSRGTVEETQYF.

Points on this clone: The junction departs from germline at one end; a sequencing error may be responsible. From the germline J gene comes the end of the CDR3, since the read stops 3 residues before it. V gene TRBV4-2 combines with J gene TRBJ1-6, with D possibly matching TRBD1 (5 bases). The CDR3 contains 15 residues. The V gene's germline CDR1 is LGHNA and CDR2 YNFKEQ. CDR3 DNA (partial): TGCGCCAGCAGCCAAGGCGGGGCACAGGCTTCACCC. Amino acids: CASSQGGAQASP. The CDR3 in full is CASSQGGAQASPLHF.

Turning to this clone: The CDR3 is cut off 3 residues early in the read; its end comes from the germline J gene. V is TRBV29-1 and J is TRBJ1-4; 7 positions match TRBD1. CDR1 is SQVTM and CDR2 is ANQGSEA in the germline V gene. After removal of 7 bases from V and 10 bases from J, the junction contained 9 bases not matched to a gene. This CDR3 has 12 amino acids. This CDR3 reads CSADEGQRKLFF. Incomplete CDR3 DNA: TGCAGCGCCGACGAGGGACAGCGAAAA.

A remark on this clone: The missing CDR3 end, 3 residues past where the read stops, is filled in from the germline J gene. The V call is TRBV10-3, the J call TRBJ2-1, with 12 nucleotides matching TRBD1. V dropped 10 bases and J dropped 7; count of bases not matched to a gene: 5. Germline-derived CDR1 and CDR2 are ENHRY and SYGVKD. The CDR3 sequence is 13 residues long. CDR3 DNA (partial): TGTGCCACAGGGACAGGGGGCTCGAATGAG. This encodes CATGTGGSNE. The CDR3 as a whole reads CATGTGGSNEQFF.